The 21 T cell receptor beta chains listed next were all sequenced from one sample in a study of OX40 agonist ivuxolimab in advanced cancers. Only in-frame clones appear in the TCRdb table, and some are missing; sequencing was by immunoSEQ multiplex PCR. The profile shows roughly 11,000 clones, around four fifths of them singletons. The starting material was CD4+ or CD8+ T cells sorted from blood, obtained in a trial of the OX40 agonist ivuxolimab. The receptor set was obtained from an adult with an advanced solid tumor such as melanoma, head and neck, liver or kidney cancer.

This rearrangement joins TRBV15 to TRBJ2-1; possibly TRBD2 for D (5 bases). CDR3 size: 16 residues. Germline V gene data show CDR1 as LNHNV and CDR2 as YYDKDF (reference sequence). Trimming took off 0 bases at V and 0 bases at J, with 9 bases between the two ends. CDR3 residues: CATSRDLGSSYNEQFF. As DNA, the CDR3 is TGTGCCACCAGCAGAGATCTGGGGAGCTCCTACAATGAGCAGTTCTTC.

This sequence joins TRBV7-6 and TRBJ2-1, with D hard to call. The V end lost 5 bases, the J end lost 8 bases, and 28 bases lay between the germline ends. CDR1 and CDR2 from the germline V gene are SGHVS and FNYEAQ. The CDR3 has 18 residues. The CDR3 here is CASSLVRVGGSKAYEQFF. In nucleotides, the CDR3 is TGTGCCAGCAGCCTAGTTCGGGTTGGTGGGTCAAAAGCCTATGAGCAGTTCTTC.

This chain links TRBV9 with TRBJ2-1, with 12 bases identical to TRBD2. This CDR3 spans 21 amino acids. CDR1 and CDR2 (germline): SGDLS, YYNGEE. Unmatched junction bases numbered 23, after V lost 1 base and J lost 9 bases. The CDR3 loop is CASSVPQLAGGGARYNSEQFF. The CDR3 bases are TGTGCCAGCAGCGTACCGCAACTAGCGGGAGGCGGAGCCCGTTACAATAGTGAGCAGTTCTTC. Supplemented by reference TRBV9 and TRBJ2-1, the full variable domain reads DSGVTQTPKHLITATGQRVTLRCSPRSGDLSVYWYQQSLDQGLQFLIQYYNGEERAKGNILERFSAQQFPDLHSELNLSSLELGDSALYFCASSVPQLAGGGARYNSEQFFGPGTRLTVL.

DNA of the CDR3: TGTGCCAGCAGCTCCCCCTCCTACAATGAGCAGTTCTTC. It translates to CASSSPSYNEQFF. The gene calls are TRBV2 and TRBJ2-1; no clear D. Germline CDR1 and CDR2: SNHLY and FYNNEI. This CDR3 is 13 amino acids long. Trimming shortened V by 6 bases and J by 0 bases, and 6 bases separated the two germline ends. The full variable domain, with the rest looked up from reference TRBV2 and TRBJ2-1, is EPEVTQTPSHQVTQMGQEVILRCVPISNHLYFYWYRQILGQKVEFLVSFYNNEISEKSEIFDDQFSVERPDGSNFTLKIRSTKLEDSAMYFCASSSPSYNEQFFGPGTRLTVL.

The genes are TRBV7-9 and TRBJ2-1; 8 bases agree with TRBD2. Looked up from germline, CDR1 is SEHNR and CDR2 is FQNEAQ (reference sequence). This CDR3 is 17 amino acids long. The V and J ends lost 4 bases and 8 bases, in that order; junction bases with no gene match: 16. CDR3 loop: CASSSSRRSGRLHEQFF. The CDR3 DNA reads TGTGCCAGCAGCTCCAGCCGGCGAAGCGGGAGACTACATGAGCAGTTCTTC.

Written as DNA, the CDR3 is TGTGCCAGCAGTCATCTGGGTCAAGAGACCCAGTACTTC. This sequence encodes CASSHLGQETQYF. The rearrangement uses TRBV6-1 and TRBJ2-5; D remains unclear. V was pared by 5 bases and J by 2 bases, with 9 bases between. Germline V CDR1 and CDR2: MNHNS, SASEGT. This CDR3 is 13 amino acids long.

In its sample, this clone was seen a few times. This sequence joins TRBV7-9 and TRBJ2-2; tentatively, D is TRBD2 (5 bases). Looked up from germline, CDR1 is SEHNR and CDR2 is FQNEAQ (reference sequence). V was cut by 2 bases and J by 7 bases, with 5 bases left in between. This CDR3 region has 12 residues. The CDR3, as DNA: TGTGCCAGCAGCTTAAGCGGCGGGGAGCTGTTTTTT. It yields the protein CASSLSGGELFF.

This clone occurred a few times. Other DNA sequences from this sample encode an identical CDR3 as well. This chain joins TRBV11-3 and TRBJ2-5, with D possibly TRBD2 on 5 matching bases. With 5 bases removed from V and 4 bases from J, the gap between germline ends came to 14 bases. CDR1 and CDR2 (germline): SGHNT, YENEEA. The CDR3 has 14 residues. Written as DNA, the CDR3 is TGTGCCAGCAGCCCGCGGTCCGAGGGAGAGACCCAGTACTTC. It codes for CASSPRSEGETQYF.

The chain combines TRBV11-3 with TRBJ2-1; TRBD1 is a possible D gene (5 bases). V gave up 5 bases and J gave up 6 bases, with 17 bases separating them. This CDR3 has 15 amino acids. The germline V gene has CDR1 SGHNT and CDR2 YENEEA. DNA for the CDR3: TGTGCCAGCAGCCTTGGACACCTTCCGGGCAATGAGCAGTTCTTC. Its protein is CASSLGHLPGNEQFF.

This clone has more than one count but fewer than ten. V usage is TRBV9 and J usage is TRBJ2-2; TRBD1 matches at 8 bases. V dropped 4 bases and J dropped 7; count of bases not matched to a gene: 12. Germline CDR1 SGDLS, CDR2 YYNGEE. The CDR3 is made up of 16 amino acids. The CDR3 DNA follows: TGTGCCAGCAGCACCAGAGGCAGGGGGCAAGTCGGGGAGCTGTTTTTT. Translated: CASSTRGRGQVGELFF.

The CDR3 loop is CASHRGHNQPQHF. The CDR3 region has the DNA TGTGCCAGCCACAGGGGTCACAATCAGCCCCAGCATTTT. The chain couples TRBV2 to TRBJ1-5, with 7 nucleotides matching TRBD1. The CDR3 has 13 residues. Germline trimming cut 8 bases from V and 3 bases from J; bases unmatched to any gene: 4. CDR1 and CDR2 (germline): SNHLY, FYNNEI.

The gene calls are TRBV5-1 and TRBJ1-1; no clear D. CDR1 and CDR2 (germline): SGHRS, YFSETQ. The V end was cut by 2 bases, the J end by 6 bases, with 11 bases between. The length of the CDR3 is 13 residues. As DNA, the CDR3 is TGCGCCAGCAGCTTTTTGGCAGGCCCTGAAGCTTTCTTT. Its protein product is CASSFLAGPEAFF.

This clone was observed once. J is TRBJ1-2 and V is TRBV6-5; D is perhaps TRBD1 (5 bases). CDR1 is MNHEY and CDR2 is SVGAGI in the germline V gene. This CDR3 comprises 14 residues. Trimming left V 2 bases short and J 1 base short, with 8 bases between. The CDR3: CASSYRDRNYGYTF. CDR3 sequence (DNA): TGTGCCAGCAGTTACCGGGACCGTAACTATGGCTACACCTTC.

The chain employs TRBV7-9 and TRBJ1-3; tentative D call: TRBD1 (5 bases). V gave up 3 bases and J gave up 4 bases, with 19 bases separating them. There are 17 residues in the CDR3. Germline-derived CDR1 and CDR2 are SEHNR and FQNEAQ (reference sequence). CDR3 sequence: CASSFLTQGRPGNTIYF. Here the CDR3 DNA reads TGTGCCAGCAGCTTTTTGACCCAGGGTCGGCCCGGAAACACCATATATTTT.

The rearrangement links TRBV18 to TRBJ2-5; TRBD1 agrees at 8 bases. V trimming: 3 bases; J trimming: 3 bases; junction bases outside the gene matches: 6. The V gene's germline CDR1 is KGHSH and CDR2 LQKENI. The CDR3 spans 15 residues. CDR3 residues: CASSPPDRVKETQYF. DNA of the CDR3: TGTGCCAGCTCACCGCCGGACAGGGTAAAAGAGACCCAGTACTTC. The full variable domain, in which reference TRBV18 and TRBJ2-5 provide the parts outside the CDR3, is NAGVMQNPRHLVRRRGQEARLRCSPMKGHSHVYWYRQLPEEGLKFMVYLQKENIIDESGMPKERFSAEFPKEGPSILRIQQVVRGDSAAYFCASSPPDRVKETQYFGPGTRLLVL.

The chain combines TRBV9 with TRBJ2-5, with D possibly TRBD1 on 5 matching bases. This CDR3 is built from 18 residues. Germline CDR1 is SGDLS and CDR2 is YYNGEE. Deletions cut 4 bases from V and 1 base from J, with 23 bases between. For the CDR3, the DNA is TGTGCCAGCAGCCAAGGTCCTGGGGCCCTCGCCCCCCAAGAGACCCAGTACTTC. Its protein product is CASSQGPGALAPQETQYF.

The gene calls are TRBV19 and TRBJ2-1, with 14 bases identical to TRBD2. The CDR3 consists of 17 residues. V lost 3 bases and J lost 0; bases outside the gene matches: 1. Germline values: CDR1 LNHDA, CDR2 SQIVND (reference sequence). CDR3 amino acids: CASSIGTSGSSYNEQFF. The DNA of the CDR3 is TGTGCCAGTAGTATTGGGACTAGCGGGAGCTCCTACAATGAGCAGTTCTTC.

The chain combines TRBV11-2 with TRBJ2-5; TRBD2 matches 9 bases. The CDR3 has 16 residues. Germline lookup yields CDR1 SGHAT and CDR2 FQNNGV. The trim removed 1 base at V and 5 bases at J, leaving 8 bases unmatched. CDR3 sequence reads: CASSLVGGLALETQYF. For the CDR3, the DNA is TGTGCCAGCAGCTTAGTAGGGGGACTAGCCTTGGAGACCCAGTACTTC.

This clone came up once. The chain uses TRBV2 and TRBJ1-1; D ambiguous. Trimming stripped 5 bases from V and 11 bases from J, with 6 bases between. The germline V gene has CDR1 SNHLY and CDR2 FYNNEI. The CDR3 consists of 9 residues. In nucleotides, the CDR3 is TGTGCCAGCAGTAGGGAGGCTTTCTTT. It encodes CASSREAFF.

The chain has TRBV27 and TRBJ2-3; 7 nucleotides align to TRBD2. The germline gives CDR1 MNHEY, CDR2 SMNVEV (reference sequence). Trimming at V came to 2 bases and at J to 0 bases, leaving 5 bases not matched to a gene. The CDR3 spans 16 residues. The CDR3 DNA sequence: TGTGCCAGCAGTTTAGTGGCTAGCGGTAGCACAGATACGCAGTATTTT. Protein sequence: CASSLVASGSTDTQYF.

The rearrangement uses TRBV6-6 and TRBJ2-7; D not certain. Trimming stripped 6 bases from V and 4 bases from J, with 16 bases between. CDR1 MNHNY and CDR2 SVGAGI come from the germline V gene (reference sequence). The CDR3 consists of 14 residues. This chain's CDR3 is CASSDGHTAYEQYF. DNA for the CDR3: TGTGCCAGCAGCGATGGGCACACCGCTTACGAGCAGTACTTC.